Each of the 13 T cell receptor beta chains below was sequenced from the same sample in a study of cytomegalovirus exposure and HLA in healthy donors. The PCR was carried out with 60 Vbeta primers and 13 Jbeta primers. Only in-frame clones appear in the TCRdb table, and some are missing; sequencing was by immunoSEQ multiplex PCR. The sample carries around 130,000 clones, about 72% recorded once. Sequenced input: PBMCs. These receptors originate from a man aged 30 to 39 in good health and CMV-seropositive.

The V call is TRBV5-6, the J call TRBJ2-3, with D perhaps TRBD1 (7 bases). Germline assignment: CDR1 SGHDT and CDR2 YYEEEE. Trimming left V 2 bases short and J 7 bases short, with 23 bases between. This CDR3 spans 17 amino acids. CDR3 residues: CASSFLQGGLKANTQYF. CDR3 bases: TGTGCCAGCAGCTTCCTCCAGGGGGGCCTAAAGGCAAATACGCAGTATTTT.

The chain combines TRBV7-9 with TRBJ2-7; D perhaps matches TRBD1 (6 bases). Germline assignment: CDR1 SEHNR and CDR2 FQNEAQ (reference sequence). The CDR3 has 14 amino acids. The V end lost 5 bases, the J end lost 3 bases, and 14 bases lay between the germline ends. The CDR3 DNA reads TGTGCCAGCAGCGATGACGGACAGCTCTACGAGCAGTACTTC. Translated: CASSDDGQLYEQYF.

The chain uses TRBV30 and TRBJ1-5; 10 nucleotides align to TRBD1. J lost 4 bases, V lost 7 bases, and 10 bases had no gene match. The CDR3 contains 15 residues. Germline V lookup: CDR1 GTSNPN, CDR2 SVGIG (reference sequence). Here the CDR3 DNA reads TGTGCCTTAGGTAACGGACAGGGGGGGAATCAGCCCCAGCATTTT. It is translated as CALGNGQGGNQPQHF.

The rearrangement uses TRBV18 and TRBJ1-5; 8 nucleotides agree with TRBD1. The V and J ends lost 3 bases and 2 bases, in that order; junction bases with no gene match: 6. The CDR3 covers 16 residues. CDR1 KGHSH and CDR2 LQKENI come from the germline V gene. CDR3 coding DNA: TGTGCCAGCTCACCCCAGGGGGCGGTGGGCAATCAGCCCCAGCATTTT. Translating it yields CASSPQGAVGNQPQHF.

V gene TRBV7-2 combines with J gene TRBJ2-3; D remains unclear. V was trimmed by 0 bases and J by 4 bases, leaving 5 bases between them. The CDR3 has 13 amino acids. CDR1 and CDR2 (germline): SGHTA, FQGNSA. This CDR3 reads CASSLAPADTQYF. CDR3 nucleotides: TGTGCCAGCAGCTTAGCGCCGGCAGATACGCAGTATTTT.

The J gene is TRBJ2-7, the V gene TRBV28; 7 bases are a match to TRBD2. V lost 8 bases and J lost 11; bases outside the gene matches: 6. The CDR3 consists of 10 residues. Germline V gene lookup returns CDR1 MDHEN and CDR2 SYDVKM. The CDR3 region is CASGRGTEYF. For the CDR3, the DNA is TGTGCCAGCGGGAGGGGAACGGAGTACTTC. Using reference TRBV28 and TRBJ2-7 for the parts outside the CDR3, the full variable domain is DVKVTQSSRYLVKRTGEKVFLECVQDMDHENMFWYRQDPGLGLRLIYFSYDVKMKEKGDIPEGYSVSREKKERFSLILESASTNQTSMYLCASGRGTEYFGPGTRLTVT.

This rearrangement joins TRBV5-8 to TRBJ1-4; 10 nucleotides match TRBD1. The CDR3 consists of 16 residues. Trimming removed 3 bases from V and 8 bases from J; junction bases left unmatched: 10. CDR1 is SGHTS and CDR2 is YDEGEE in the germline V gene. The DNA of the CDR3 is TGTGCCAGCAGCTGGACTCGGACAGGGGGTTGGGAAAAACTGTTTTTT. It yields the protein CASSWTRTGGWEKLFF.

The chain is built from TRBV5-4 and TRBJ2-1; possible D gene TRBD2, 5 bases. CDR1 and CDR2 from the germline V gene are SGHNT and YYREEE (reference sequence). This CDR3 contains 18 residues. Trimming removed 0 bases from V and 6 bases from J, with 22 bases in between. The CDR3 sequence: CASSLGPGNRLAINEQFF. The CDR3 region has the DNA TGTGCCAGCAGCTTGGGCCCCGGGAATCGGTTAGCGATCAATGAGCAGTTCTTC. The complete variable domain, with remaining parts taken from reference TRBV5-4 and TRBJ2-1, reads ETGVTQSPTHLIKTRGQQVTLRCSSQSGHNTVSWYQQALGQGPQFIFQYYREEENGRGNFPPRFSGLQFPNYSSELNVNALELDDSALYLCASSLGPGNRLAINEQFFGPGTRLTVL.

The DNA of the CDR3 is TGTGCCAGCAGTGGGGCAGGGGGCGGCCAGCCCCAGCATTTT. This codes for CASSGAGGGQPQHF. The chain employs TRBV2 and TRBJ1-5; 8 nucleotides agree with TRBD1. CDR3 size: 14 residues. Germline V gene data show CDR1 as SNHLY and CDR2 as FYNNEI. V lost 4 bases and J lost 7; bases outside the gene matches: 6.

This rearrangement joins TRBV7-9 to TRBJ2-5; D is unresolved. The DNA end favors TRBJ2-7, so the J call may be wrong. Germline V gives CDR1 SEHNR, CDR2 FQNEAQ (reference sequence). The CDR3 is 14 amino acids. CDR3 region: CASSLDELYTEQYF. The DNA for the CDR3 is TGTGCCAGCAGCTTAGACGAGCTGTATACCGAGCAGTACTTC.

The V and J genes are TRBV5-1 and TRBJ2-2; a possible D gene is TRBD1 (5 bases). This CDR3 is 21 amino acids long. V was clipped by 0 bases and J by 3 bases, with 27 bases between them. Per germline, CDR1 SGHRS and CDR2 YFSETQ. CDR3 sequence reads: CASSLGRRVSGYTLYTGELFF. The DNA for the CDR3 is TGCGCCAGCAGCTTGGGGCGTCGCGTCTCAGGGTACACCCTTTACACCGGGGAGCTGTTTTTT.

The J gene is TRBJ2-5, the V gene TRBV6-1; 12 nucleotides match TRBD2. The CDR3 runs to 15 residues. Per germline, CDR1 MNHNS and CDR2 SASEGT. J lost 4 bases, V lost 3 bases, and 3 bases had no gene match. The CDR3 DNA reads TGTGCCAGCAGTGAGACTAGCGGGAGTGGAGAGACCCAGTACTTC. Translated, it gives CASSETSGSGETQYF.

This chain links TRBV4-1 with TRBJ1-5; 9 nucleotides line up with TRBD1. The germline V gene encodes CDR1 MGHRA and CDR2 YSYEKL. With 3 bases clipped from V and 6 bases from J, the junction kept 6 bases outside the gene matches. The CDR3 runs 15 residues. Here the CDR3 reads CASSQRTGAIQPQHF. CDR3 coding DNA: TGCGCCAGCAGCCAGCGGACAGGGGCCATTCAGCCCCAGCATTTT.